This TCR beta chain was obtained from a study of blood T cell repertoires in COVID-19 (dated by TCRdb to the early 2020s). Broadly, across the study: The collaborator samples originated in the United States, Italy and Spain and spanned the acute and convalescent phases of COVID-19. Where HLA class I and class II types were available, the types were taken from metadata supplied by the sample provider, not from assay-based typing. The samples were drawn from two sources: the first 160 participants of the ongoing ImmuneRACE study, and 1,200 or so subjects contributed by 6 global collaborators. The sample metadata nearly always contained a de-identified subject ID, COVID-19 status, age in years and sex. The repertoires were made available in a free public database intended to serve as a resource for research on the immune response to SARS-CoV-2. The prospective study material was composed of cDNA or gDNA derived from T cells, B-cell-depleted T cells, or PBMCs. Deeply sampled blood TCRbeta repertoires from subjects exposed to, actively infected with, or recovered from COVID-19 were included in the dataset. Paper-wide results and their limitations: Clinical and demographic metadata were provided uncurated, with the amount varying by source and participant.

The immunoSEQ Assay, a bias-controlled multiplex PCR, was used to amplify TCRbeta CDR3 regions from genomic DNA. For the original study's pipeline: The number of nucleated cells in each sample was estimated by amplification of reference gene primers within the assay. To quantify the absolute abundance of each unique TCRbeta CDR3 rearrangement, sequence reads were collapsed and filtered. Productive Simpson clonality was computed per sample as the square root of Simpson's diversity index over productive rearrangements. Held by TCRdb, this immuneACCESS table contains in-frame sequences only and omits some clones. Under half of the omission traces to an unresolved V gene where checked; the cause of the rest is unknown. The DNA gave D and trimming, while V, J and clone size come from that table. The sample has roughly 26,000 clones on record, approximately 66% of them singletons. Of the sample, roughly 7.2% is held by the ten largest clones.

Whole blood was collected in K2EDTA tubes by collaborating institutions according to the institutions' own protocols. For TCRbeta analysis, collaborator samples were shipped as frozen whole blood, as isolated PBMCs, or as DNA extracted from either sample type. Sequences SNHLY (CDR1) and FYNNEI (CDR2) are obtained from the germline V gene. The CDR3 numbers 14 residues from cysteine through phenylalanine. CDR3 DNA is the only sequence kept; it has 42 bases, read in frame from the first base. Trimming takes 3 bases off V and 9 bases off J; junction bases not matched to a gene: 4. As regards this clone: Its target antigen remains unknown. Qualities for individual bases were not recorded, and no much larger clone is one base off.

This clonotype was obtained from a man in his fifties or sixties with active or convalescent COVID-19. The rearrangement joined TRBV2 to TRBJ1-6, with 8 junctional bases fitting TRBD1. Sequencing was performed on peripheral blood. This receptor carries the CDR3 CASSDDRGSSPLHF. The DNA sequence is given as TGTGCCAGCAGTGACGACAGGGGATCTTCACCCCTCCACTTT.